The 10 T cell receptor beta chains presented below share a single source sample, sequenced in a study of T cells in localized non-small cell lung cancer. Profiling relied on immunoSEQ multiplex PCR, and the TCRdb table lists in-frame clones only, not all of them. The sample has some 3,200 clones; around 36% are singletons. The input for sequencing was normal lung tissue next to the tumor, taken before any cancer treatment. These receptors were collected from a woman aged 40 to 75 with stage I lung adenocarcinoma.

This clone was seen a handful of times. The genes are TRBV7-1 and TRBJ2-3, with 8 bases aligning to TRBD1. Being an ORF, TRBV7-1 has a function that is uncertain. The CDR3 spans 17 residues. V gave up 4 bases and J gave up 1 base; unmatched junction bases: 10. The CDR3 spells CASSLGGRTGRTDTQYF. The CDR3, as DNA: TGTGCCAGCAGCTTAGGAGGCCGGACAGGGCGCACAGATACGCAGTATTTT.

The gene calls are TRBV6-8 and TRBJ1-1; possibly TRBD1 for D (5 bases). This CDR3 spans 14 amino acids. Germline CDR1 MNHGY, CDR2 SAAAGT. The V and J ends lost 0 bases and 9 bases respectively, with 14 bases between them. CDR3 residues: CASSYSFRTPQAFF. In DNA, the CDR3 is TGTGCCAGCAGTTACTCATTTCGGACACCCCAAGCTTTCTTT.

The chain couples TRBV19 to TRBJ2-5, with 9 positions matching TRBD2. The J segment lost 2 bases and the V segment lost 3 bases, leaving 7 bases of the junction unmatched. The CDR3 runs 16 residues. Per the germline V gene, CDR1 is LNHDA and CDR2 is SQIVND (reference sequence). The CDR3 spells CASSISLAGGQETQYF. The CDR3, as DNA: TGTGCCAGTAGTATCTCTCTTGCGGGAGGGCAAGAGACCCAGTACTTC.

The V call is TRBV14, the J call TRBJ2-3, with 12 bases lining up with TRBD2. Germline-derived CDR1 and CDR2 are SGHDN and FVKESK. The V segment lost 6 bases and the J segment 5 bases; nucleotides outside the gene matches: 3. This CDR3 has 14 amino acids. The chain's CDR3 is CASRLAGGRDTQYF. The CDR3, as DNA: TGTGCCAGCAGGCTAGCGGGAGGGAGAGATACGCAGTATTTT.

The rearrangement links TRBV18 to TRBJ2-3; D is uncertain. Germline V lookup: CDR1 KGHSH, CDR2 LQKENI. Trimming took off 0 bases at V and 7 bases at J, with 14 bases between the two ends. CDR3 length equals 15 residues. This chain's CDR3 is CASSPPRNWANTQYF. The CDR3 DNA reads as TGTGCCAGCTCACCACCGAGGAATTGGGCGAATACGCAGTATTTT.

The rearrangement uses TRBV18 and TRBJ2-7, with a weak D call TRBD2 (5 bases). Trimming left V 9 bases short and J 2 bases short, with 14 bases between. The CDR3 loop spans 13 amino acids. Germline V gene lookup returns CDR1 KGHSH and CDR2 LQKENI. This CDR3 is CASHEEVAYEQYF. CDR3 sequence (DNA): TGTGCCAGTCACGAGGAGGTGGCCTACGAGCAGTACTTC.

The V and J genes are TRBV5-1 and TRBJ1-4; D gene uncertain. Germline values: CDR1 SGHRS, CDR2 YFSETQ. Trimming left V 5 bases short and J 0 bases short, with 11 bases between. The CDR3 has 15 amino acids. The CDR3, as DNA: TGCGCCAGCAGGGCCGGAAGAGCAACTAATGAAAAACTGTTTTTT. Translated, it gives CASRAGRATNEKLFF.

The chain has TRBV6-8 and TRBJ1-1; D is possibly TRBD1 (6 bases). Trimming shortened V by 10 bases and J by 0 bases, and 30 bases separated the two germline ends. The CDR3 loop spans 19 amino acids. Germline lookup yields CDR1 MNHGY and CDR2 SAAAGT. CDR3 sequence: CAINDPTPGVRNMNTEAFF. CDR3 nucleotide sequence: TGTGCCATCAATGACCCGACTCCAGGGGTCAGAAACATGAACACTGAAGCTTTCTTT.

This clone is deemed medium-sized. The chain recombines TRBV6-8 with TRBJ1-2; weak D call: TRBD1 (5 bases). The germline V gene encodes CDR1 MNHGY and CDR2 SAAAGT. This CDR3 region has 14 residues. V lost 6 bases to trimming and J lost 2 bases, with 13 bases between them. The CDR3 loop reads CASRTQGENYGYTF. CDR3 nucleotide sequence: TGTGCCAGCAGAACTCAAGGGGAGAACTATGGCTACACCTTC.

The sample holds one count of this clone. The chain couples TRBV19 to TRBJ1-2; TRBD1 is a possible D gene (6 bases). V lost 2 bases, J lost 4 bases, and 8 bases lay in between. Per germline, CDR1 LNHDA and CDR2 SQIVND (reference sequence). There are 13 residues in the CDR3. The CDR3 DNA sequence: TGTGCCAGTAGTATATCAGGGGCCTATGGCTACACCTTC. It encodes CASSISGAYGYTF.